The 21 T cell receptor beta chains presented below share a single source sample, sequenced in a study of naive and memory T cell subsets. Amplification of ligated cDNA took four PCR rounds with SP2 and nested alpha and beta constant primers. TCRdb itself ran the 5' RACE reads through MiXCR, one entry per CDR3 protein. The data contain 58,000 or so distinct CDR3 sequences, 6% to 8% of them seen just once; the ten biggest clones take up approximately 10%. An oligonucleotide containing a UMI was ligated to the 3' end of TCR cDNA. The receptor set was obtained from a female donor in good health.

This clonotype was seen repeatedly, ten times or more. The chain joins TRBV5-1 to TRBJ1-6; TRBD1 might be the D (6 bases). This CDR3 has 14 amino acids. Per the germline V gene, CDR1 is SGHRS and CDR2 is YFSETQ. Trimming stripped 1 base from V and 9 bases from J, with 11 bases between. CDR3 amino acids: CASSLQGFGSPLHF. CDR3 DNA sequence: TGCGCCAGCAGCTTGCAGGGGTTCGGTTCACCCCTCCACTTT.

This clonotype was observed many times. The chain couples TRBV7-2 to TRBJ2-7, with D unclear. There are 13 residues in the CDR3. V lost 1 base and J 3 bases, leaving 7 bases between the germline ends. CDR1 and CDR2 (germline): SGHTA, FQGNSA. In DNA form, the CDR3 reads TGTGCCAGCAGCTTAGGATTGATCTACGAGCAGTACTTC. It translates to CASSLGLIYEQYF.

The CDR3 region has the DNA TGTGCCAGCAGCTTGCGCAATCAGCCCCAGCATTTT. Residues: CASSLRNQPQHF. The chain couples TRBV11-1 to TRBJ1-5; D is unclear. Trimming cost V 3 bases and J 2 bases, with 2 bases left between them. Germline CDR1 and CDR2: SGHAT and FQDESV (reference sequence). The CDR3 contains 12 residues.

At least ten counts were recorded for this clonotype. The chain is built from TRBV28 and TRBJ2-5, with a possible D match to TRBD1 (5 bases). Looked up from germline, CDR1 is MDHEN and CDR2 is SYDVKM. This CDR3 region has 15 residues. Trimming pared 2 bases from V and 0 bases from J, leaving 10 bases between. The CDR3 loop is CASSLKGVYQETQYF. CDR3 sequence (DNA): TGTGCCAGCAGTTTAAAAGGGGTTTACCAAGAGACCCAGTACTTC.

This clonotype was counted many times. The V and J genes are TRBV9 and TRBJ2-7; 8 positions match TRBD1. Germline values: CDR1 SGDLS, CDR2 YYNGEE. The CDR3 runs to 15 residues. The ends lost 0 bases at V and 3 bases at J; junction bases unmatched: 5. The CDR3 here is CASSVAGTGGYEQYF. CDR3 coding DNA: TGTGCCAGCAGCGTAGCCGGGACAGGAGGCTACGAGCAGTACTTC. Filled out from reference TRBV9 and TRBJ2-7, the complete variable domain reads DSGVTQTPKHLITATGQRVTLRCSPRSGDLSVYWYQQSLDQGLQFLIQYYNGEERAKGNILERFSAQQFPDLHSELNLSSLELGDSALYFCASSVAGTGGYEQYFGPGTRLTVT.

The sample holds many counts of this clonotype. This chain joins TRBV7-6 and TRBJ2-3; 9 nucleotides line up with TRBD1. With 11 bases clipped from V and 6 bases from J, the junction kept 3 bases outside the gene matches. Germline V lookup: CDR1 SGHVS, CDR2 FNYEAQ. There are 11 residues in the CDR3. CDR3 sequence: CAGDRDDTQYF. CDR3 DNA: TGTGCCGGGGACAGGGATGATACGCAGTATTTT.

This clonotype came up a few times. The chain has TRBV6-1 and TRBJ1-4; TRBD1 matches at 9 bases. Losses at the gene ends were 6 bases for V and 8 bases for J; bases not matched to a gene: 7. The CDR3 has 14 amino acids. Germline V gene sequence: CDR1 MNHNS, CDR2 SASEGT. CDR3 residues: CASREQGAWEKLFF. DNA for the CDR3: TGTGCCAGCAGGGAACAGGGGGCGTGGGAAAAACTGTTTTTT.

This clonotype was picked up a small number of times. Written as DNA, the CDR3 is TGTGCCAGCAGTCCTACAGGGCCCACCGGGGAGCTGTTTTTT. Amino acid sequence: CASSPTGPTGELFF. V gene TRBV12-3 or TRBV12-4 combines with J gene TRBJ2-2, with D perhaps TRBD1 (6 bases). The CDR3 totals 14 residues. Deletions cut 5 bases from V and 4 bases from J, with 11 bases between.

This clonotype came up a few times. The V and J genes are TRBV4-2 and TRBJ2-5; TRBD2 aligns across 8 bases. From germline, CDR1 is LGHNA and CDR2 YNFKEQ. This CDR3 has 15 amino acids. After removal of 3 bases from V and 4 bases from J, the junction contained 7 bases not matched to a gene. The CDR3 region has the DNA TGTGCCAGCAGCCAGGGGACTAGTTTAGCAGAGACCCAGTACTTC. Protein sequence: CASSQGTSLAETQYF.

The rearrangement links TRBV9 to TRBJ2-1; maybe TRBD1 (6 bases). CDR3 length: 13 amino acids. V was cut by 5 bases and J by 4 bases, with 10 bases left in between. Germline V gene data show CDR1 as SGDLS and CDR2 as YYNGEE. As DNA, the CDR3 is TGTGCCAGCAGTCGGGACACTTACAATGAGCAGTTCTTC. It specifies CASSRDTYNEQFF.

This clonotype was picked up many times. The chain is built from TRBV12-3 or TRBV12-4 and TRBJ1-4; D remains ambiguous. The V gene lost 3 bases and the J gene lost 5 bases, with 13 bases spanning the gap. CDR3 length equals 15 residues. CDR3 region: CASSFDVDLNEKLFF. CDR3 sequence (DNA): TGTGCCAGCAGTTTTGATGTGGACTTAAATGAAAAACTGTTTTTT.

The rearrangement uses TRBV30 and TRBJ2-3, with 8 bases aligning to TRBD2. Germline V gives CDR1 GTSNPN, CDR2 SVGIG (reference sequence). CDR3 size: 17 residues. The ends lost 2 bases at V and 2 bases at J; junction bases unmatched: 12. The DNA of the CDR3 is TGTGCCTGGAGTCTGGGAGGCGGGGGGCGCTACACAGATACGCAGTATTTT. It is translated as CAWSLGGGGRYTDTQYF.

The chain carries TRBV5-4 and TRBJ2-3, with 8 bases matching TRBD2. The CDR3 is made up of 14 amino acids. Germline trimming cut 4 bases from V and 4 bases from J; bases unmatched to any gene: 5. Germline CDR1 and CDR2: SGHNT and YYREEE (reference sequence). CDR3 residues: CASSPTSDADTQYF. The CDR3 bases are TGTGCCAGCAGCCCGACTAGCGACGCAGATACGCAGTATTTT.

This clonotype was seen many times. The chain employs TRBV3-1 and TRBJ2-7, with TRBD2 identical over 12 bases. V was pared by 4 bases and J by 4 bases, with 8 bases of the junction left unmatched. Germline V gives CDR1 LGHDT, CDR2 YNNKEL (reference sequence). This CDR3 is 16 amino acids long. The CDR3 coding sequence is TGTGCCAGCAGCCCTCGAACGACTAGCGGGGGTTACGAGCAGTACTTC. It specifies CASSPRTTSGGYEQYF.

This clonotype occurred many times. The chain is built from TRBV4-3 and TRBJ2-1; TRBD1 matches 7 bases. This CDR3 is built from 17 residues. CDR1 is LGHNA and CDR2 is YSLEER in the germline V gene. V shed 0 bases and J 7 bases; nucleotides not matched to a gene: 12. CDR3 in amino acids: CASSQEGGPLNRNEQFF. The CDR3 DNA reads TGCGCCAGCAGCCAAGAAGGGGGCCCCTTAAATCGGAATGAGCAGTTCTTC.

In its sample, this clonotype was seen many times. J is TRBJ1-2 and V is TRBV2; D gene uncertain. Looked up from germline, CDR1 is SNHLY and CDR2 is FYNNEI. V lost 4 bases and J lost 0, with 6 bases in between. CDR3 length equals 13 residues. The CDR3 is CASSAGSNYGYTF. CDR3 DNA: TGTGCCAGCAGTGCAGGATCTAACTATGGCTACACCTTC.

This clonotype was seen repeatedly, ten times or more. The V and J genes are TRBV5-6 and TRBJ2-7, with D possibly being TRBD1 (5 bases). The CDR3 loop spans 13 amino acids. V lost 4 bases and J 4 bases, leaving 12 bases between the germline ends. The germline V gene encodes CDR1 SGHDT and CDR2 YYEEEE. The CDR3 bases are TGTGCCAGCAGCCAAGGGGTGACGTACGAGCAGTACTTC. The encoded protein is CASSQGVTYEQYF.

This clonotype occurred a few times. The genes are TRBV7-2 and TRBJ1-2; 7 bases are a match to TRBD1. Trimming removed 5 bases from V and 6 bases from J; junction bases left unmatched: 12. The CDR3 is 15 residues long. Germline-derived CDR1 and CDR2 are SGHTA and FQGNSA. CDR3 sequence reads: CASSLQGSGGDGYTF. The CDR3, as DNA: TGTGCCAGCAGCCTACAAGGGTCAGGGGGTGATGGCTACACCTTC.

The V and J genes are TRBV7-2 and TRBJ1-2, with 10 bases aligning to TRBD1. The V segment lost 4 bases and the J segment 0 bases; nucleotides outside the gene matches: 20. CDR1 SGHTA and CDR2 FQGNSA come from the germline V gene. The CDR3 consists of 21 residues. The CDR3 nucleotides are TGTGCCAGCAGCTCGACAGGGGGCGCTTATCGGTCCGATTTCTCTAACTATGGCTACACCTTC. It yields the protein CASSSTGGAYRSDFSNYGYTF. Looking up the rest from reference TRBV7-2 and TRBJ1-2 gives the full variable domain: GAGVSQSPSNKVTEKGKDVELRCDPISGHTALYWYRQSLGQGLEFLIYFQGNSAPDKSGLPSDRFSAERTGGSVSTLTIQRTQQEDSAVYLCASSSTGGAYRSDFSNYGYTFGSGTRLTVV.

The chain uses TRBV2 and TRBJ2-2; D perhaps matches TRBD1 (6 bases). V was trimmed by 8 bases and J by 7 bases, leaving 11 bases between them. The CDR3 runs 12 residues. CDR1 and CDR2 from the germline V gene are SNHLY and FYNNEI. This CDR3 reads CASVGRGGELFF. In nucleotides, the CDR3 is TGTGCCAGCGTCGGCAGGGGCGGGGAGCTGTTTTTT. Supplemented by reference TRBV2 and TRBJ2-2, the full variable domain reads EPEVTQTPSHQVTQMGQEVILRCVPISNHLYFYWYRQILGQKVEFLVSFYNNEISEKSEIFDDQFSVERPDGSNFTLKIRSTKLEDSAMYFCASVGRGGELFFGEGSRLTVL.

This clonotype was seen a few times. This rearrangement joins TRBV12-3 or TRBV12-4 to TRBJ2-5; D not certain. This CDR3 spans 11 amino acids. V was shortened by 11 bases and J by 5 bases, with 12 bases between the two germline ends. The CDR3, as DNA: TGTGCCTCAAGGTCTCGCGAGACCCAGTACTTC. Protein product: CASRSRETQYF.